This entry describes one T cell receptor (beta chain). V lost 1 base, J lost 0 bases, and 3 bases stayed unmatched. The CDR3 runs to 15 residues. Germline V gene lookup returns CDR1 DFQATT and CDR2 SNEGSKA (reference sequence). These data originate in a study of T-cell reconstitution after alpha-beta-depleted transplantation in children. TCRbeta library construction was performed incorporating unique molecular identifiers. TCRdb passed the PCR reads through MiXCR, listing each CDR3 protein once. The sample includes about 210,000 distinct CDR3 sequences, roughly a sixth seen only once; the top ten take approximately 40%.

This material consisted of PBMCs, mostly from graft donor cells, taken 360 days after TCRalphabeta/CD19-depleted stem cell transplant. The chain carries TRBV20-1 and TRBJ2-1; 7 bases agree with TRBD2. The TCR sequence derives from a male patient between 2 and 10 years old who had a stem cell transplant for acute lymphoblastic leukemia, so the T cells may come from the graft donor. CDR3 sequence reads: CSARASGSSYNEQFF. Here the CDR3 DNA reads TGCAGTGCTAGAGCTAGCGGAAGCTCCTACAATGAGCAGTTCTTC.